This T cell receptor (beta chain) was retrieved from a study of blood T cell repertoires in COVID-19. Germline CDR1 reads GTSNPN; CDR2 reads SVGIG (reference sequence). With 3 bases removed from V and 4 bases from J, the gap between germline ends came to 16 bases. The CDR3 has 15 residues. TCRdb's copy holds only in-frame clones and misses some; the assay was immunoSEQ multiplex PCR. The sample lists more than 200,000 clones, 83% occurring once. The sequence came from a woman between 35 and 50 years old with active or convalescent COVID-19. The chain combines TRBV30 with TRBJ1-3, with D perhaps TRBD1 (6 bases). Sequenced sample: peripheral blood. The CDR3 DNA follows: TGTGCCTGGAGCTTCGCAGGGGTAGGGGGAAACACCATATATTTT. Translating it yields CAWSFAGVGGNTIYF.